This T cell receptor beta chain was recorded in a study of early T cells in non-severe SARS-CoV-2 infection. Many counts were recorded for this clonotype. Germline V lookup: CDR1 SGHVS, CDR2 FNYEAQ. The CDR3 runs 16 residues. Trimming took 1 base from V and 0 from J, leaving 12 bases between them. TCRdb used MiXCR to reprocess the 5' RACE reads, holding one entry per CDR3 protein. The data hold tens of thousands of distinct CDR3 sequences, with around 10% observed a single time. The TCR originated in an adult who was a healthcare worker with PCR-confirmed SARS-CoV-2 infection or an uninfected control (not recorded which). The rearrangement uses TRBV7-6 and TRBJ1-1; D not resolved. The sample in question was whole blood, obtained at baseline. The CDR3, as DNA: TGTGCCAGCAGCTTAGAGGCAGCCCGACTGAACACTGAAGCTTTCTTT. Its translation is CASSLEAARLNTEAFF.